The clone carrying this T cell receptor (beta chain) has at least ten counts. The antigen is undetermined. The data derive from a study of T cell repertoires in cytomegalovirus infection. Study results and caveats: The ex vivo response showed dominance by HLA-C-restricted CMV-specific TCR beta clonotypes.

V was pared by 5 bases and J by 3 bases, with 6 bases between. Germline CDR1 and CDR2: SGHTA and FQGNSA. The CDR3 has 12 amino acids. TCRdb fed the reads into MiXCR, producing one record per CDR3 protein. The sample contains some 68,000 distinct CDR3 sequences, 20% to 25% of which appear only once. The V and J genes are TRBV7-2 and TRBJ2-3, with D hard to call. Sequencing input: PBMCs, sequenced either directly or after in vitro stimulation (not recorded which). The receptor was derived from a human donor in good health (CMV status not recorded). Some clones in this sample may be carry-over from other donors' samples. The CDR3 nucleotides read TGTGCCAGCAGCCCCTGGACAGATACGCAGTATTTT. This sequence encodes CASSPWTDTQYF.